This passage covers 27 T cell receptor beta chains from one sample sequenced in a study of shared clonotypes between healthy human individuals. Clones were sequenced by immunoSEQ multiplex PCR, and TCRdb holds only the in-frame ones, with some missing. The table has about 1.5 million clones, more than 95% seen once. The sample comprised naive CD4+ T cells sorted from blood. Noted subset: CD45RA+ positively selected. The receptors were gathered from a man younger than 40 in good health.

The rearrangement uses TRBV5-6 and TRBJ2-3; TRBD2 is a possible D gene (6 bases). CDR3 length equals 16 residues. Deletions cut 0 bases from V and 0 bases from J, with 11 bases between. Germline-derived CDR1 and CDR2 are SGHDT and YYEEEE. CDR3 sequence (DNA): TGTGCCAGCAGCTTGGCCACCGGGACTAGCACAGATACGCAGTATTTT. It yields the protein CASSLATGTSTDTQYF.

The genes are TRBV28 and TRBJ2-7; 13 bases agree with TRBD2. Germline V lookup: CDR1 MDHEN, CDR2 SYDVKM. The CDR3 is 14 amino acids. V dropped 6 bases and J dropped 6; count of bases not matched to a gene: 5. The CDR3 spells CASSGLAGVSEQYF. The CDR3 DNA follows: TGTGCCAGCAGCGGACTAGCGGGAGTGTCCGAGCAGTACTTC.

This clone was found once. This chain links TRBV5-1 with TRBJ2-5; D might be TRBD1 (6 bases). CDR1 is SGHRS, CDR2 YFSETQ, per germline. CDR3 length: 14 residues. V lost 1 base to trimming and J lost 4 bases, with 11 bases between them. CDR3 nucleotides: TGCGCCAGCAGCTTGCTCGTACAGGGAGAGACCCAGTACTTC. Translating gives CASSLLVQGETQYF.

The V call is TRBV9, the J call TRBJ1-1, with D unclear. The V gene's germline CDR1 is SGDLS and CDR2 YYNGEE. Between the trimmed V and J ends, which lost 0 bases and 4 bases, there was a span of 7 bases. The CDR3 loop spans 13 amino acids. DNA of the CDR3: TGTGCCAGCAGCGTAGTAGGCCCCACTGAAGCTTTCTTT. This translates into CASSVVGPTEAFF.

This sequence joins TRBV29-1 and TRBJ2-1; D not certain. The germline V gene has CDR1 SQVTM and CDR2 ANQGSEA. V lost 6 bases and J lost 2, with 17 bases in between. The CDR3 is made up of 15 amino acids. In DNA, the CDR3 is TGCAGCGTGCTGACGGCGCCTCCCCCCTACAATGAGCAGTTCTTC. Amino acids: CSVLTAPPPYNEQFF.

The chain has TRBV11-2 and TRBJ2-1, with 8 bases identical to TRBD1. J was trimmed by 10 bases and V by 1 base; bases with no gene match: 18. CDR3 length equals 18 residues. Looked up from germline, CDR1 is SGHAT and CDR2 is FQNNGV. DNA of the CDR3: TGTGCCAGCAGCTTAGGCCTGCTCCGGGACAGGCATTTGGGGGAGCAGTTCTTC. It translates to CASSLGLLRDRHLGEQFF.

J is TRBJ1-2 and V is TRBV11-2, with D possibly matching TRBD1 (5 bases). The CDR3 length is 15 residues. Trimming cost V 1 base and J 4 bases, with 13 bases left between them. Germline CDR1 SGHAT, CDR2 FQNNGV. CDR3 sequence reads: CASSLGGVGFYGYTF. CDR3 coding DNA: TGTGCCAGCAGCTTAGGAGGGGTGGGGTTCTATGGCTACACCTTC.

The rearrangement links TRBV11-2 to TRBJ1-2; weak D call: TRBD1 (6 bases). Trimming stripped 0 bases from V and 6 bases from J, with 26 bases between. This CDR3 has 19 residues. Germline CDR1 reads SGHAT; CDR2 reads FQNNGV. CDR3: CASSLDGRSNRALRNGYTF. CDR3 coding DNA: TGTGCCAGCAGCTTAGATGGGAGGTCGAACAGGGCCCTGCGGAATGGCTACACCTTC.

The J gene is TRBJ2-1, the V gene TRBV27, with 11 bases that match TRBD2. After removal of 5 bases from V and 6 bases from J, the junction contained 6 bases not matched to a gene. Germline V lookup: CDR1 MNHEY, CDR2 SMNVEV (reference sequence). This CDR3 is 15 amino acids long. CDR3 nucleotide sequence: TGTGCCAGCAGTCCGCTAGCGGGAGGAGGCAATGAGCAGTTCTTC. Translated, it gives CASSPLAGGGNEQFF.

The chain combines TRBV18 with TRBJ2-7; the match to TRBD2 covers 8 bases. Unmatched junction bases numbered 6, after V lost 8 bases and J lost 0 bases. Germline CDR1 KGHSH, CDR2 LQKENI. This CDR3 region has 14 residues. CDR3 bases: TGTGCCAGCGAGGGGCTAGCGGGCTCCTACGAGCAGTACTTC. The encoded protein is CASEGLAGSYEQYF. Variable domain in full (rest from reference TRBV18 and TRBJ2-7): NAGVMQNPRHLVRRRGQEARLRCSPMKGHSHVYWYRQLPEEGLKFMVYLQKENIIDESGMPKERFSAEFPKEGPSILRIQQVVRGDSAAYFCASEGLAGSYEQYFGPGTRLTVT.

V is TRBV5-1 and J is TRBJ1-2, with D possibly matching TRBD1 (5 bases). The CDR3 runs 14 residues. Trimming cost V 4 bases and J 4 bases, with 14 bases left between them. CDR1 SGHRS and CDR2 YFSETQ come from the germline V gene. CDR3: CASSPGAALYGYTF. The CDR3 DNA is TGCGCCAGCAGCCCCGGGGCCGCCCTCTATGGCTACACCTTC.

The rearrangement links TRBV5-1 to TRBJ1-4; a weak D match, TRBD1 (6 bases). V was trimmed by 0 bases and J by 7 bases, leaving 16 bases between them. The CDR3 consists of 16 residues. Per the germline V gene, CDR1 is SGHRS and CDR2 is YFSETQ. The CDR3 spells CASSLAKTGGPEKLFF. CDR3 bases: TGCGCCAGCAGCTTGGCCAAGACCGGGGGGCCTGAAAAACTGTTTTTT. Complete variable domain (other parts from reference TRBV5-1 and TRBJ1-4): KAGVTQTPRYLIKTRGQQVTLSCSPISGHRSVSWYQQTPGQGLQFLFEYFSETQRNKGNFPGRFSGRQFSNSRSEMNVSTLELGDSALYLCASSLAKTGGPEKLFFGSGTQLSVL.

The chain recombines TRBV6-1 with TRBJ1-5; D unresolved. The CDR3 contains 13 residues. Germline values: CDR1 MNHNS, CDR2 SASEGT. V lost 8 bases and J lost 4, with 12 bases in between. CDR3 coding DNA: TGTGCCAGCGCGTCAGGCCTAAATCAGCCCCAGCATTTT. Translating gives CASASGLNQPQHF.

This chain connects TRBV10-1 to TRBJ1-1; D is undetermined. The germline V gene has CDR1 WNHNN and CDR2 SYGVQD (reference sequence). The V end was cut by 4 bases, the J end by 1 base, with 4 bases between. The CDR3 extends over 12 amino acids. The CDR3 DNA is TGCGCCAGCAGTGCAGGGAACACTGAAGCTTTCTTT. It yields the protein CASSAGNTEAFF.

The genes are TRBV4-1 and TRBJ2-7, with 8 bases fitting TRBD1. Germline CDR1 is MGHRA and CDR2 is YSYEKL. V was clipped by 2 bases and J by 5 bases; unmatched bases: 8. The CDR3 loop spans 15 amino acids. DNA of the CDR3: TGCGCCAGCAGCCAATCAGGACAGGGTCTACACGAGCAGTACTTC. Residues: CASSQSGQGLHEQYF.

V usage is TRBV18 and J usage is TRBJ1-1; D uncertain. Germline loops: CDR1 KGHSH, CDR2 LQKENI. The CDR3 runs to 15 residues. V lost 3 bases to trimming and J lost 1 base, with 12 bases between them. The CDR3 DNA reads TGTGCCAGCTCACCTATATCGTCCGGGAACACTGAAGCTTTCTTT. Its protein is CASSPISSGNTEAFF.

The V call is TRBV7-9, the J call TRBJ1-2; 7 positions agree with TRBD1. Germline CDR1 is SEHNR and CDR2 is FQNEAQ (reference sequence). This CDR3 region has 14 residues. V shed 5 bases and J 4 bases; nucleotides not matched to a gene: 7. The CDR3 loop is CASSPRQGLYGYTF. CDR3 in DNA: TGTGCCAGCAGCCCACGACAGGGACTCTATGGCTACACCTTC.

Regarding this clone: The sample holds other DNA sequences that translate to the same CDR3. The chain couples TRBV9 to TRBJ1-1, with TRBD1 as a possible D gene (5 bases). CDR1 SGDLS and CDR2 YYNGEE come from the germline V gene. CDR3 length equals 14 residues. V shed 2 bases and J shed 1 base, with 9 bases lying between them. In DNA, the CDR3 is TGTGCCAGCAGCGTCGGGGGAGCGAACACTGAAGCTTTCTTT. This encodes CASSVGGANTEAFF. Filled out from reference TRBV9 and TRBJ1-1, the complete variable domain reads DSGVTQTPKHLITATGQRVTLRCSPRSGDLSVYWYQQSLDQGLQFLIQYYNGEERAKGNILERFSAQQFPDLHSELNLSSLELGDSALYFCASSVGGANTEAFFGQGTRLTVV.

CDR3 residues: CASSVSGVTYEQYF. As DNA, the CDR3 is TGTGCCAGCAGCGTGAGCGGGGTGACCTACGAGCAGTACTTC. This rearrangement joins TRBV9 to TRBJ2-7; TRBD2 matches 7 bases. V shed 2 bases and J 2 bases; nucleotides not matched to a gene: 4. CDR3 length: 14 amino acids. Germline CDR1 reads SGDLS; CDR2 reads YYNGEE.

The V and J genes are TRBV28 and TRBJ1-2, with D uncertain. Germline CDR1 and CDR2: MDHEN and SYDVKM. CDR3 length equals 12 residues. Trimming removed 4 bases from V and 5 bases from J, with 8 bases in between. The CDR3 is CASSSRAYGYTF. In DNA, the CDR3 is TGTGCCAGCAGTTCCAGAGCTTATGGCTACACCTTC.

DNA of the CDR3: TGTGCCAGTGGACCCGGGGACAGGGGCTACACTGAAGCTTTCTTT. This gives the protein CASGPGDRGYTEAFF. The chain employs TRBV19 and TRBJ1-1, with 10 positions matching TRBD1. J lost 3 bases, V lost 8 bases, and 9 bases had no gene match. CDR1 LNHDA and CDR2 SQIVND come from the germline V gene (reference sequence). This CDR3 has 15 residues.

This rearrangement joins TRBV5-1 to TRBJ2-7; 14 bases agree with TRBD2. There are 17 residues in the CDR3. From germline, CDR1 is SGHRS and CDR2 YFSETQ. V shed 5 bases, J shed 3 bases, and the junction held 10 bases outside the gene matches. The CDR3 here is CASSRGTSGSMGYEQYF. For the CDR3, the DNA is TGCGCCAGCAGTCGGGGGACTAGCGGGAGTATGGGCTACGAGCAGTACTTC.

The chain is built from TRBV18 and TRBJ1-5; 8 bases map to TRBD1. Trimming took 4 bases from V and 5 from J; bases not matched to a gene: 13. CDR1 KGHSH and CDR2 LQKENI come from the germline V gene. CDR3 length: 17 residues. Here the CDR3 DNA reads TGTGCCAGCTCACACGTTAGGGCAGGGGGCTTGTATCAGCCCCAGCATTTT. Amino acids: CASSHVRAGGLYQPQHF.

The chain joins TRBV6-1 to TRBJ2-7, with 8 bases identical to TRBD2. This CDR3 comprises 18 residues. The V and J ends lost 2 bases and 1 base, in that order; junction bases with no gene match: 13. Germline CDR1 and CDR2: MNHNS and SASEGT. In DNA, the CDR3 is TGTGCCAGCAGTGAAATGGGGCCCGGGAGGGCCACATCCTACGAGCAGTACTTC. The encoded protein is CASSEMGPGRATSYEQYF.

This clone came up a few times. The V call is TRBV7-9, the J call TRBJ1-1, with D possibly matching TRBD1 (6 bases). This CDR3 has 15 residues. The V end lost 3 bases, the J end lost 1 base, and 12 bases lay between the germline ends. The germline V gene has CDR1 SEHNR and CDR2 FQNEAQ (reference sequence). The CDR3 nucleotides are TGTGCCAGCAGCTTTCGCCCGACAGGGAACACTGAAGCTTTCTTT. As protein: CASSFRPTGNTEAFF. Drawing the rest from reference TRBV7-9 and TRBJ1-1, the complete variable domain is DTGVSQNPRHKITKRGQNVTFRCDPISEHNRLYWYRQTLGQGPEFLTYFQNEAQLEKSRLLSDRFSAERPKGSFSTLEIQRTEQGDSAMYLCASSFRPTGNTEAFFGQGTRLTVV.

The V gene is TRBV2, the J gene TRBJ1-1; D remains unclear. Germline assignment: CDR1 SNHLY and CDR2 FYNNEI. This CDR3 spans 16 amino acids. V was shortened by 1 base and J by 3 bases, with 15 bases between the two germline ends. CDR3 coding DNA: TGTGCCAGCAGTGAAGGCGGCCGGAGGCGTTACACTGAAGCTTTCTTT. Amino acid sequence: CASSEGGRRRYTEAFF.

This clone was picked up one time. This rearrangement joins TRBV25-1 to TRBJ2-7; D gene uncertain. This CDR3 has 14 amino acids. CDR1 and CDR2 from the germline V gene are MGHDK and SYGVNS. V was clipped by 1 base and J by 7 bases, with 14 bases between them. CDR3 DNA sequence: TGTGCCAGCAGTGAATTTCTATTGACCGGTGAGCAGTACTTC. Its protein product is CASSEFLLTGEQYF.